One and the same sample provided the 27 T cell receptor beta chains below, sequenced in a study of shared clonotypes between healthy human individuals. TCRdb keeps only in-frame clones here, not all; method: immunoSEQ multiplex PCR. The sample holds 650,000 to 800,000 clones; under 95% are singletons and the top ten take about 24%. Naive CD8 cells comprised CD45RO-negative, CCR7-positively selected cells, excluding terminally differentiated effector memory CD45RA+ cells. Material: naive CD8+ T cells sorted from blood. Source of these receptors: a man younger than 45 in good health.

Concerning this clone: Within the sample, other DNA sequences also encode this same CDR3. This chain links TRBV19 with TRBJ2-7, with 10 nucleotides matching TRBD1. Losses at the gene ends were 3 bases for V and 3 bases for J; bases not matched to a gene: 2. The CDR3 runs to 14 residues. Germline lookup yields CDR1 LNHDA and CDR2 SQIVND (reference sequence). CDR3 bases: TGTGCCAGTAGTATTGGGACAGGGGACTACGAGCAGTACTTC. Its protein product is CASSIGTGDYEQYF.

The chain carries TRBV27 and TRBJ2-7; D remains unclear. Germline V CDR1 and CDR2: MNHEY, SMNVEV (reference sequence). The germline V and J ends were trimmed by 3 bases and 2 bases, with 11 bases remaining between them. The CDR3 has 14 amino acids. The chain's CDR3 is CASSFGRITYEQYF. CDR3 DNA: TGTGCCAGCAGTTTCGGCCGGATAACCTACGAGCAGTACTTC.

The J gene is TRBJ2-3, the V gene TRBV29-1, with 7 bases fitting TRBD1. CDR3 size: 14 residues. Looked up from germline, CDR1 is SQVTM and CDR2 is ANQGSEA. V was clipped by 7 bases and J by 3 bases; unmatched bases: 10. DNA for the CDR3: TGCAGCGCAGAACAGGGGAGTCGAACAGATACGCAGTATTTT. Protein product: CSAEQGSRTDTQYF.

This rearrangement joins TRBV5-5 to TRBJ2-7; unclear D gene. Trimming pared 2 bases from V and 0 bases from J, leaving 9 bases between. Germline V gives CDR1 SGHKS, CDR2 YYEKEE (reference sequence). The CDR3 extends over 14 amino acids. The CDR3: CASSFHLGSYEQYF. The CDR3 DNA follows: TGTGCCAGCAGCTTTCATTTGGGCTCCTACGAGCAGTACTTC.

This chain connects TRBV27 to TRBJ1-5; 8 nucleotides match TRBD1. The CDR3 is made up of 19 amino acids. The junction had 13 bases not matched to a gene; V was cut back by 3 bases and J by 0 bases. CDR1 is MNHEY and CDR2 is SMNVEV in the germline V gene (reference sequence). Here the CDR3 reads CASSFITGGQGLSNQPQHF. DNA for the CDR3: TGTGCCAGCAGTTTCATTACCGGTGGACAGGGCCTTAGCAATCAGCCCCAGCATTTT.

The chain employs TRBV7-6 and TRBJ2-3; 7 bases map to TRBD2. The CDR3 length is 16 residues. Germline V lookup: CDR1 SGHVS, CDR2 FNYEAQ. The J segment lost 4 bases and the V segment lost 2 bases, leaving 9 bases of the junction unmatched. DNA of the CDR3: TGTGCCAGCAGCTTATCAGGCGGGAGCTTGGCAGATACGCAGTATTTT. Protein sequence: CASSLSGGSLADTQYF. Using reference TRBV7-6 and TRBJ2-3 for the parts outside the CDR3, the full variable domain is GAGVSQSPRYKVTKRGQDVALRCDPISGHVSLYWYRQALGQGPEFLTYFNYEAQQDKSGLPNDRFSAERPEGSISTLTIQRTEQRDSAMYRCASSLSGGSLADTQYFGPGTRLTVL.

Only one count was recorded for this clone. The V call is TRBV6-1, the J call TRBJ2-2; 13 bases align to TRBD2. CDR1 is MNHNS and CDR2 is SASEGT in the germline V gene. V lost 1 base to trimming and J lost 3 bases; unmatched junction nucleotides: 8. This CDR3 comprises 19 residues. The CDR3 bases are TGTGCCAGCAGTGAAGTTTTACTAGCGGGAGGGCCGGACACCGGGGAGCTGTTTTTT. Translated: CASSEVLLAGGPDTGELFF.

The chain uses TRBV27 and TRBJ1-1; no clear D. The CDR3 contains 14 residues. The germline V gene has CDR1 MNHEY and CDR2 SMNVEV (reference sequence). Trimming cost V 4 bases and J 3 bases, with 12 bases left between them. CDR3 sequence reads: CASSSLGYDTEAFF. CDR3 nucleotides: TGTGCCAGCAGTTCTCTAGGGTACGACACTGAAGCTTTCTTT.

The chain joins TRBV7-2 to TRBJ2-7, with TRBD2 identical over 7 bases. Germline values: CDR1 SGHTA, CDR2 FQGNSA. The CDR3 length is 11 residues. V gave up 11 bases and J gave up 2 bases; unmatched junction bases: 3. CDR3 DNA sequence: TGTGCCTTACTAGCGACCTACGAGCAGTACTTC. It encodes CALLATYEQYF.

This clone showed up just once. The CDR3 region is CASSSHGLAGGPSYEQYF. The CDR3 DNA sequence: TGTGCCAGTAGTTCCCACGGACTAGCGGGAGGGCCGTCCTACGAGCAGTACTTC. The chain recombines TRBV19 with TRBJ2-7; the match to TRBD2 covers 15 bases. The V gene end was trimmed by 5 bases and the J gene end by 1 base; junction bases not matched to a gene: 9. The germline V gene has CDR1 LNHDA and CDR2 SQIVND (reference sequence). This CDR3 spans 18 amino acids.

This clone was found once. A clone one base away is much larger, so this may be a read error. The chain has TRBV19 and TRBJ2-1; 10 bases are a match to TRBD2. V lost 1 base to trimming and J lost 6 bases; unmatched junction nucleotides: 3. This CDR3 is built from 15 residues. Germline CDR1 is LNHDA and CDR2 is SQIVND (reference sequence). Written as DNA, the CDR3 is TGTGCCAGTAGTATAGGGTCTAGCGGGAGCAATGAGCAGTTCTTC. It codes for CASSIGSSGSNEQFF.

The chain recombines TRBV12-5 with TRBJ1-1; 11 nucleotides agree with TRBD1. CDR3 size: 18 residues. Germline V gives CDR1 LGHNT, CDR2 FRNRAP. With V trimmed by 3 bases and J by 4 bases, 13 bases remained unmatched. In DNA, the CDR3 is TGTGCTAGTGGTTTAGGGGACAGGGGGAAATTGAGGGGCACTGAAGCTTTCTTT. Translating gives CASGLGDRGKLRGTEAFF.

This chain joins TRBV13 and TRBJ1-1; D call uncertain. Germline lookup yields CDR1 PRHDT and CDR2 FYEKMQ (reference sequence). CDR3 length equals 12 residues. Trimming took 2 bases from V and 6 from J, leaving 7 bases between them. CDR3 in DNA: TGTGCCAGCAGCTTATCCCCGGCTGAAGCTTTCTTT. Translated: CASSLSPAEAFF.

The table lists this clone with a few counts. V and J are TRBV13 and TRBJ2-7, with D perhaps matching TRBD1 or TRBD2 (5 bases each). With 3 bases removed from V and 6 bases from J, the gap between germline ends came to 15 bases. CDR3 length: 14 residues. Germline CDR1 and CDR2: PRHDT and FYEKMQ (reference sequence). The CDR3 nucleotides are TGTGCCAGCAGCTTTAGCAGACAGAGCGGCGAGCAGTACTTC. This codes for CASSFSRQSGEQYF.

This chain joins TRBV5-1 and TRBJ2-1; the D gene is possibly TRBD2 (8 bases). The germline gives CDR1 SGHRS, CDR2 YFSETQ. The CDR3 totals 18 residues. Deletions cut 4 bases from V and 10 bases from J, with 30 bases between. CDR3 in DNA: TGCGCCAGCAGCCCGGGAGGGAGGGGGCACCCCGGATTGAACGAGCAGTTCTTC. Translating it yields CASSPGGRGHPGLNEQFF. The whole variable domain, filled in from reference TRBV5-1 and TRBJ2-1, reads KAGVTQTPRYLIKTRGQQVTLSCSPISGHRSVSWYQQTPGQGLQFLFEYFSETQRNKGNFPGRFSGRQFSNSRSEMNVSTLELGDSALYLCASSPGGRGHPGLNEQFFGPGTRLTVL.

This chain connects TRBV10-1 to TRBJ2-7; TRBD1 is a possible D gene (5 bases). The V gene lost 2 bases and the J gene lost 6 bases, with 5 bases spanning the gap. Germline assignment: CDR1 WNHNN and CDR2 SYGVQD (reference sequence). This CDR3 has 11 residues. Here the CDR3 reads CASSETGEQYF. CDR3 sequence (DNA): TGCGCCAGCAGTGAGACAGGCGAGCAGTACTTC.

This clone was found once. Other DNA variants within this sample encode the same CDR3. The J gene is TRBJ2-3, the V gene TRBV27; the D is unclear. This CDR3 is 12 amino acids long. The germline V gene encodes CDR1 MNHEY and CDR2 SMNVEV (reference sequence). V dropped 3 bases and J dropped 5 bases, with 6 bases sitting between them. The CDR3 coding sequence is TGTGCCAGCAGTTTGATTGGAGATACGCAGTATTTT. Translating it yields CASSLIGDTQYF.

CDR3 sequence reads: CASSQDFTGPGEQYF. The CDR3 DNA reads TGCGCCAGCAGCCAAGATTTCACAGGGCCTGGCGAGCAGTACTTC. The genes are TRBV4-3 and TRBJ2-7, with D possibly being TRBD1 (6 bases). CDR3 length: 15 amino acids. CDR1 and CDR2 from the germline V gene are LGHNA and YSLEER. V lost 0 bases and J lost 6, with 15 bases in between.

The J gene is TRBJ2-7, the V gene TRBV13, with 8 nucleotides matching TRBD1. Germline CDR1 PRHDT, CDR2 FYEKMQ (reference sequence). The CDR3 runs 14 residues. Unmatched junction bases numbered 8, after V lost 5 bases and J lost 5 bases. In nucleotides, the CDR3 is TGTGCCAGCAGCAGTGAGGACAGGGCGAACGAGCAGTACTTC. Protein sequence: CASSSEDRANEQYF.

The J gene is TRBJ2-1, the V gene TRBV5-1; 11 bases are shared with TRBD2. V gave up 4 bases and J gave up 7 bases; unmatched junction bases: 10. Germline values: CDR1 SGHRS, CDR2 YFSETQ. The CDR3 runs to 16 residues. The CDR3 sequence is CASSPPLAGVQNEQFF. The CDR3 nucleotides are TGCGCCAGCAGCCCCCCACTAGCGGGAGTGCAGAATGAGCAGTTCTTC.

This clone was counted only a few times. This chain links TRBV7-9 with TRBJ2-7, with D possibly called TRBD1 or TRBD2 (5 bases each). CDR3 length equals 15 residues. The ends were cut back, 3 bases at V and 2 bases at J, with 14 bases in the middle. Germline CDR1 is SEHNR and CDR2 is FQNEAQ (reference sequence). CDR3 DNA: TGTGCCAGCAGCTTTGGGACCGACGCGACCTACGAGCAGTACTTC. Translation: CASSFGTDATYEQYF.

This clone was found a few times. The chain joins TRBV4-1 to TRBJ1-1; TRBD1 agrees at 7 bases. V lost 4 bases, J lost 8 bases, and 13 bases stayed unmatched. The CDR3 is 15 residues long. Germline CDR1 and CDR2: MGHRA and YSYEKL. CDR3 in DNA: TGCGCCAGCAGCCGCGAACCGGGACAGCAAATAGAAGCTTTCTTT. This translates into CASSREPGQQIEAFF.

The chain joins TRBV9 to TRBJ2-2, with 7 bases lining up with TRBD2. V lost 0 bases and J lost 2; bases outside the gene matches: 4. This CDR3 has 16 amino acids. Per the germline V gene, CDR1 is SGDLS and CDR2 is YYNGEE. In DNA form, the CDR3 reads TGTGCCAGCAGCGTAGAGGGACTAATAAACACCGGGGAGCTGTTTTTT. Protein sequence: CASSVEGLINTGELFF. The full variable domain, rest sourced from reference TRBV9 and TRBJ2-2, is DSGVTQTPKHLITATGQRVTLRCSPRSGDLSVYWYQQSLDQGLQFLIQYYNGEERAKGNILERFSAQQFPDLHSELNLSSLELGDSALYFCASSVEGLINTGELFFGEGSRLTVL.

The rearrangement uses TRBV5-6 and TRBJ2-7; TRBD2 matches at 10 bases. The germline gives CDR1 SGHDT, CDR2 YYEEEE. With V trimmed by 4 bases and J by 6 bases, 7 bases remained unmatched. The CDR3 consists of 14 residues. This CDR3 is CASSPGLAESEQYF. CDR3 DNA sequence: TGTGCCAGCAGCCCAGGACTAGCGGAAAGCGAGCAGTACTTC. The variable domain in full, completed from reference TRBV5-6 and TRBJ2-7, reads DAGVTQSPTHLIKTRGQQVTLRCSPKSGHDTVSWYQQALGQGPQFIFQYYEEEERQRGNFPDRFSGHQFPNYSSELNVNALLLGDSALYLCASSPGLAESEQYFGPGTRLTVT.

This clone was detected a few times. This chain joins TRBV5-5 and TRBJ2-5; D is uncertain. The CDR3 length is 14 residues. The germline V and J ends were trimmed by 0 bases and 4 bases, with 10 bases remaining between them. Germline V gene sequence: CDR1 SGHKS, CDR2 YYEKEE (reference sequence). In DNA, the CDR3 is TGTGCCAGCAGCTTGGGACTTCTACTAGAGACCCAGTACTTC. Encoded protein: CASSLGLLLETQYF.

The rearrangement uses TRBV23-1 and TRBJ1-5, with TRBD1 matching 7 bases. TRBV23-1 is assigned to the ORF class and has an uncertain function. The V gene end was trimmed by 2 bases and the J gene end by 3 bases; junction bases not matched to a gene: 4. The CDR3 is made up of 15 amino acids. CDR3 region: CASSQKGQHNQPQHF. CDR3 DNA sequence: TGCGCCAGCAGTCAAAAGGGACAGCACAATCAGCCCCAGCATTTT.

The chain has TRBV27 and TRBJ1-3; 9 nucleotides align to TRBD1. CDR3 size: 15 residues. V shed 2 bases, J shed 4 bases, and the junction held 3 bases outside the gene matches. Germline loops: CDR1 MNHEY, CDR2 SMNVEV (reference sequence). CDR3 region: CASSLGQGSGNTIYF. Here the CDR3 DNA reads TGTGCCAGCAGTTTAGGACAGGGGTCCGGAAACACCATATATTTT.